This T cell receptor (beta chain) was captured in a study of OX40 agonist ivuxolimab in advanced cancers. Whole-study results and caveats: Circulating CD4+ and CD8+ T cells showed clonal expansion by week 6 at 0.1 to 3.0 mg/kg. The authors also found low normalized T-cell clonal expansion in some nonresponders. The study found that CD8+ T cells averaged more expanded clones than CD4+.

A remark on this clone: Its matching antigen is unknown.

TCRdb's copy holds only in-frame clones and misses some; the assay was immunoSEQ multiplex PCR. This sample has 60,000 to 85,000 clones, with roughly 73% found just once. The sequence derives from an adult with an advanced solid tumor such as melanoma, head and neck, liver or kidney cancer. Source: CD4+ or CD8+ T cells sorted from blood, taken in a trial of the OX40 agonist ivuxolimab.

CDR3 amino acids: CASSIVGQGSYEQYF. CDR3 nucleotide sequence: TGTGCCAGTAGTATAGTAGGACAGGGCTCCTACGAGCAGTACTTC. This sequence joins TRBV19 and TRBJ2-7; 8 bases line up with TRBD1. Germline CDR1 and CDR2: LNHDA and SQIVND (reference sequence). V trimming: 1 base; J trimming: 0 bases; junction bases outside the gene matches: 2. The CDR3 runs to 15 residues.